This T cell receptor (beta chain) was identified during a study of response to subunit inactivated influenza vaccine. Germline values: CDR1 MNHEY, CDR2 SVGEGT. V lost 5 bases and J 3 bases, leaving 16 bases between the germline ends. The CDR3 covers 15 residues. Whole-study results and caveats: Authors suggested each seasonal flu vaccination may recruit only limited numbers of new T cells.

Turning to this clonotype: Its target is unknown.

TCRdb passed the RT-PCR reads through MiXCR, listing each CDR3 protein once. The data show roughly 700,000 distinct CDR3 sequences, approximately 15% seen once. The clonotype originates from a man between 45 and 60 years old who received an inactivated influenza vaccine. V is TRBV6-2 or TRBV6-3 and J is TRBJ1-1; D perhaps matches TRBD1 (6 bases). The sample here was PBMCs from blood, taken roughly 15 days before vaccination. CDR3 nucleotides: TGTGCCAGCAGTACCTACAGGGATGGGTACACTGAAGCTTTCTTT. Amino acid sequence: CASSTYRDGYTEAFF.